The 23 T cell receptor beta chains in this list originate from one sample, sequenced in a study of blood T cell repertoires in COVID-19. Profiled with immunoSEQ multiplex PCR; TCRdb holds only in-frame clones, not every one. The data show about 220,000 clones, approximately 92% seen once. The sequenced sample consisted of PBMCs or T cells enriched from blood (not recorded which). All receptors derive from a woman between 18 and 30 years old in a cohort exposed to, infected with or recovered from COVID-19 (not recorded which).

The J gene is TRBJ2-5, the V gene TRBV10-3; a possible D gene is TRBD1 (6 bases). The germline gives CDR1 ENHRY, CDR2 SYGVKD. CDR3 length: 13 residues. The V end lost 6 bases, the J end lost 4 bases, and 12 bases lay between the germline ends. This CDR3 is CAISGQLTETQYF. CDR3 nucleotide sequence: TGTGCCATCAGCGGACAGTTGACAGAGACCCAGTACTTC.

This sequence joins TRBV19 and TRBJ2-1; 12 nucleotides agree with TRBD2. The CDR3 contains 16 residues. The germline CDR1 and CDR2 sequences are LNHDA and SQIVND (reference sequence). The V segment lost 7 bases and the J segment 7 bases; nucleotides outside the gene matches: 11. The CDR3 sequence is CASIPRRTSGANEQFF. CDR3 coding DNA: TGTGCCAGTATCCCCCGGCGGACTAGCGGGGCGAATGAGCAGTTCTTC.

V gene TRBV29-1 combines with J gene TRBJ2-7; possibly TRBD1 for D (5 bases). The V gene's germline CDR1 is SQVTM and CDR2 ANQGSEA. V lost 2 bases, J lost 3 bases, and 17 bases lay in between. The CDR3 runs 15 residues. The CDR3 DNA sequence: TGCAGCGTTGAAAGGGCTGGGGCAAGGGACTACGAGCAGTACTTC. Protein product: CSVERAGARDYEQYF.

CDR3 nucleotides: TGTGCCAGCAGTTACAGGGGGCTTAATTCACCCCTCCACTTT. Protein sequence: CASSYRGLNSPLHF. This chain uses TRBV28 with TRBJ1-6, with TRBD1 identical over 9 bases. There are 14 residues in the CDR3. V was clipped by 4 bases and J by 6 bases; unmatched bases: 1. Germline lookup yields CDR1 MDHEN and CDR2 SYDVKM.

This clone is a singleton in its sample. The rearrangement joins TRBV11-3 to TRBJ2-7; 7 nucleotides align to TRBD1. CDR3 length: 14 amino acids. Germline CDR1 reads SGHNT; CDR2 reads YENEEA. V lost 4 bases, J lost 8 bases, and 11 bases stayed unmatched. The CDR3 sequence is CASSSNPGQSQQYF. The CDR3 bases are TGTGCCAGCAGCTCAAATCCGGGACAGAGCCAGCAGTACTTC.

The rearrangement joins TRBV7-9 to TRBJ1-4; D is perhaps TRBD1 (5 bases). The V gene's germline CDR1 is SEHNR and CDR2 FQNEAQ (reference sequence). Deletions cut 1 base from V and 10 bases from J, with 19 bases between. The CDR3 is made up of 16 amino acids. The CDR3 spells CASSLDHGTLTGKLFF. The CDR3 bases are TGTGCCAGCAGCTTAGACCACGGGACTCTAACCGGAAAACTGTTTTTT.

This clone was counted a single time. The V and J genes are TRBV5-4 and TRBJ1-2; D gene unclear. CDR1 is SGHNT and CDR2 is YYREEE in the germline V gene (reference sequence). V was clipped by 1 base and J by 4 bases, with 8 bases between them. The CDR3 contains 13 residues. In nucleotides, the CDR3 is TGTGCCAGCAGCTTGCCCAACAGCTATGGCTACACCTTC. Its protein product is CASSLPNSYGYTF. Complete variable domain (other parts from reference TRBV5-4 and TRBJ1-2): ETGVTQSPTHLIKTRGQQVTLRCSSQSGHNTVSWYQQALGQGPQFIFQYYREEENGRGNFPPRFSGLQFPNYSSELNVNALELDDSALYLCASSLPNSYGYTFGSGTRLTVV.

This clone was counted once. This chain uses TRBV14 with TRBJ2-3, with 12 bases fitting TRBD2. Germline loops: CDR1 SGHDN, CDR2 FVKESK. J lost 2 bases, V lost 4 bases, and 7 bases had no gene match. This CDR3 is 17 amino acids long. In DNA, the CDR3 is TGTGCCAGCAGCCCAAGACTAGCGGGGGAGCTCACAGATACGCAGTATTTT. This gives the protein CASSPRLAGELTDTQYF.

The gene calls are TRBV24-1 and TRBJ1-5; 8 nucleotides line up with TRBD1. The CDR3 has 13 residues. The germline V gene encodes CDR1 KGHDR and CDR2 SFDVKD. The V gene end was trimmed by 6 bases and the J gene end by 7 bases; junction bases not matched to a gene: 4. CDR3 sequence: CATSPGGSQPQHF. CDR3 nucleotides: TGTGCCACCAGTCCAGGGGGCAGCCAGCCCCAGCATTTT.

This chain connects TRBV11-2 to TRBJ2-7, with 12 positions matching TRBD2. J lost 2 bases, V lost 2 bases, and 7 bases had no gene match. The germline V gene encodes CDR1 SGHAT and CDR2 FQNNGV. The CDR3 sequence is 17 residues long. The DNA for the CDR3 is TGTGCCAGCAGCTTACCCCTAGCGGGAGGGGGGACCTACGAGCAGTACTTC. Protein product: CASSLPLAGGGTYEQYF.

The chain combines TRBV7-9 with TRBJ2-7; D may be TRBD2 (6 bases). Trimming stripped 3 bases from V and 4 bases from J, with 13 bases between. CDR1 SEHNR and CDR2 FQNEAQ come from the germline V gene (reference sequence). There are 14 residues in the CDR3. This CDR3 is CASSFGSRVYEQYF. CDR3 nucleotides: TGTGCCAGCAGCTTCGGGAGTAGAGTTTACGAGCAGTACTTC.

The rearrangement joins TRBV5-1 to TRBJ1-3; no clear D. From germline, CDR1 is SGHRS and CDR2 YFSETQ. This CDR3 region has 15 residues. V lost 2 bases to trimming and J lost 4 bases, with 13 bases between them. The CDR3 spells CASSFSRNTGNTIYF. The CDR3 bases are TGCGCCAGCAGCTTTTCCAGGAATACAGGAAACACCATATATTTT.

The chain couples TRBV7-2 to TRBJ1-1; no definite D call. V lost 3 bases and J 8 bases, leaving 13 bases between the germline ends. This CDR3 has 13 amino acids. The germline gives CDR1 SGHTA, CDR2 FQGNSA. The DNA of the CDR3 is TGTGCCAGCAGCTTTGATTCCCTGAGAGAAGCTTTCTTT. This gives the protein CASSFDSLREAFF.

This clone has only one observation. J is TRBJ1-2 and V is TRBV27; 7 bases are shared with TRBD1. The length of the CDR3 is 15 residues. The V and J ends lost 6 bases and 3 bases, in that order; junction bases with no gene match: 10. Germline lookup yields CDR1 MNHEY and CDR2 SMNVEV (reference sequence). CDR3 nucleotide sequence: TGTGCCAGCAGGGACCCAACAGGGGTAGACTATGGCTACACCTTC. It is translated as CASRDPTGVDYGYTF.

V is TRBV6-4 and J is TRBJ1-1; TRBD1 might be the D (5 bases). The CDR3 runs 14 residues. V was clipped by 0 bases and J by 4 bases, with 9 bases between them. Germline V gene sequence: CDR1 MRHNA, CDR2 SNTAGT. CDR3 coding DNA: TGTGCCAGCAGTGACTCGATAGGGGCCACTGAAGCTTTCTTT. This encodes CASSDSIGATEAFF.

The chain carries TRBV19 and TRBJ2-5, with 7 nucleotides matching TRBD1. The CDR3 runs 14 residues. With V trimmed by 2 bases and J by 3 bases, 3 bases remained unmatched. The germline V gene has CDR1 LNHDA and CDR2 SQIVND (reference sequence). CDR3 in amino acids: CASSIRGQEETQYF. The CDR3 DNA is TGTGCCAGTAGTATAAGAGGACAGGAAGAGACCCAGTACTTC.

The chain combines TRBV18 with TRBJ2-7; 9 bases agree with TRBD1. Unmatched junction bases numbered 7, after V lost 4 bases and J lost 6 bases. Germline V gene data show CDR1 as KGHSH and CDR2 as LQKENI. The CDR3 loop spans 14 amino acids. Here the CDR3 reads CASSQGTGLSEQYF. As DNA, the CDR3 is TGTGCCAGCTCACAAGGGACAGGGTTAAGCGAGCAGTACTTC.

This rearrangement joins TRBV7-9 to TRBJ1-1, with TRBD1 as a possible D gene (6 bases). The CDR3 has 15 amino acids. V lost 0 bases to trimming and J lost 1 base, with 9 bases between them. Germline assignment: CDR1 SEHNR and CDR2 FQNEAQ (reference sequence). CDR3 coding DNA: TGTGCCAGCAGCTTAGCAACACAGGGGAACACTGAAGCTTTCTTT. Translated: CASSLATQGNTEAFF.

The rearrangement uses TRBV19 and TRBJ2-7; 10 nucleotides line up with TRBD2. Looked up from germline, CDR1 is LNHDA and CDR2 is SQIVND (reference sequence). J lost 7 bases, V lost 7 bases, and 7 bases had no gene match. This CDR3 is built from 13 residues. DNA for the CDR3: TGTGCCAGTACTAGCGGGAGCATGGGGGAGCAGTACTTC. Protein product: CASTSGSMGEQYF.

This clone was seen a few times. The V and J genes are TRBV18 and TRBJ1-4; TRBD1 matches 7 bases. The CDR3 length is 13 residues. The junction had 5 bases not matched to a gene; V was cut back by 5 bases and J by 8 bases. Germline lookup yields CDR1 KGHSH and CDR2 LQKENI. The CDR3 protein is CASSGTVSEKLFF. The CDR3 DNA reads TGTGCCAGCTCAGGGACAGTATCCGAAAAACTGTTTTTT.

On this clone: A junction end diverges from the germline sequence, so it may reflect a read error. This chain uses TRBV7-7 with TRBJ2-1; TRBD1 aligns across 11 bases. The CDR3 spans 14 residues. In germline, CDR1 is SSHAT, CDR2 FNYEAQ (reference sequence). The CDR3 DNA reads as TGTGCTAGCAGCCCCGGGACAGGGGGTGGTGAGCAGTTCTTC. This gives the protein CASSPGTGGGEQFF.

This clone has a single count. The CDR3 protein is CASSVGLAYNEQFF. The CDR3 DNA sequence: TGTGCCAGCAGTGTGGGACTAGCGTACAATGAGCAGTTCTTC. V and J are TRBV2 and TRBJ2-1; 10 bases agree with TRBD2. This CDR3 is built from 14 residues. Germline CDR1 is SNHLY and CDR2 is FYNNEI. After removal of 4 bases from V and 4 bases from J, the junction contained 1 base not matched to a gene.

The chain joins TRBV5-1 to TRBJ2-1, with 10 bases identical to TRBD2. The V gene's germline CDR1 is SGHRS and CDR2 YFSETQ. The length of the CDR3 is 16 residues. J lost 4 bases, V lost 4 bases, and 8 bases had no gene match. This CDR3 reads CASSPDGLAAYNEQFF. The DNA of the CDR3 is TGCGCCAGCAGCCCGGACGGACTAGCGGCGTACAATGAGCAGTTCTTC.